These T cell receptor beta chains were read from a single sample in a study of CD8+ T cells in alopecia areata. The method was immunoSEQ multiplex PCR; TCRdb's version includes in-frame clones alone and lacks a portion of them. The table has around 270,000 clones, roughly 60% seen once. Source: CD4+ T cells sorted from blood, taken at week 24, from a patient treated with tofacitinib. The receptors were gathered from a human donor with alopecia areata. Each CDR3 is given with its conserved first and last residue. D genes are given only for firm matches. Rows give clone size only sometimes, using once, few, many, or a class for an expanded clone.

CDR3: CATSRVDRGLSYEQYF
DNA: TGTGCCACCAGCAGAGTTGACAGGGGGCTAAGTTACGAGCAGTACTTC
size: -
D: TRBD1
J: TRBJ2-7
V: TRBV15

CDR3: CASSPQGNTEAFF
DNA: TGTGCCAGCAGCCCCCAGGGGAACACTGAAGCTTTCTTT
size: once
D: -
J: TRBJ1-1
V: TRBV5-4

CDR3: CASSLQGQFTDTQYF
DNA: TGCGCCAGCAGCTTGCAAGGACAGTTCACAGATACGCAGTATTTT
size: -
D: -
J: TRBJ2-3
V: TRBV5-1

CDR3: CASSYVQRGIKETQYF
DNA: TGTGCCAGCAGCTACGTTCAGCGGGGGATTAAAGAGACCCAGTACTTC
size: few
D: TRBD2
J: TRBJ2-5
V: TRBV7-2

CDR3: CASSLGPQASPNTGELFF
DNA: TGCGCCAGCAGCTTGGGCCCACAGGCCTCACCGAACACCGGGGAGCTGTTTTTT
size: few
D: -
J: TRBJ2-2
V: TRBV5-1

CDR3: CASSLAGTRMNEQFF
DNA: TGTGCCAGCAGCTTAGCAGGGACTAGGATGAATGAGCAGTTCTTC
size: -
D: TRBD2
J: TRBJ2-1
V: TRBV7-2

CDR3: CASSLGHSTDTQYF
DNA: TGTGCCAGCAGCTTGGGCCATAGCACAGATACGCAGTATTTT
size: -
D: -
J: TRBJ2-3
V: TRBV7-2

CDR3: CASSEQPGQGVPGTQYF
DNA: TGTGCCAGCAGTGAGCAGCCGGGACAGGGTGTCCCGGGGACCCAGTACTTC
size: -
D: TRBD1
J: TRBJ2-5
V: TRBV6-1

CDR3: CASSLGQSYGYTF
DNA: TGTGCCAGCAGCTTAGGACAGTCGTATGGCTACACCTTC
size: -
D: -
J: TRBJ1-2
V: TRBV7-2

CDR3: CASSLGQGANYEQYF
DNA: TGTGCCAGCAGCCTTGGCCAGGGGGCTAACTACGAGCAGTACTTC
size: once
D: TRBD1
J: TRBJ2-7
V: TRBV4-2

CDR3: CASSTGTSGGREQFF
DNA: TGTGCCAGCAGCACCGGGACTAGCGGGGGGAGGGAGCAGTTCTTC
size: few
D: TRBD2
J: TRBJ2-1
V: TRBV5-4

CDR3: CASSFGFPGETQYF
DNA: TGCGCCAGCAGCTTCGGGTTTCCAGGAGAGACCCAGTACTTC
size: -
D: -
J: TRBJ2-5
V: TRBV5-1

CDR3: CAWRNRWTVDYGYTF
DNA: TGTGCCTGGAGAAATCGGTGGACTGTAGACTATGGCTACACCTTC
size: -
D: -
J: TRBJ1-2
V: TRBV30

CDR3: CASSPGQGIGEQFF
DNA: TGCGCCAGCAGCCCGGGACAGGGAATCGGGGAGCAGTTCTTC
size: -
D: TRBD1
J: TRBJ2-1
V: TRBV4-1

CDR3: CASSEGGLNQPQHF
DNA: TGTGCCAGCAGTGAAGGGGGCCTCAATCAGCCCCAGCATTTT
size: -
D: -
J: TRBJ1-5
V: TRBV2

CDR3: CATSRLSGEDTQYF
DNA: TGTGCCACCAGCAGGCTCTCAGGGGAGGATACGCAGTATTTT
size: few
D: -
J: TRBJ2-3
V: TRBV15

CDR3: CASSFDTGPYNEQFF
DNA: TGCGCCAGCAGCTTCGACACAGGGCCCTACAATGAGCAGTTCTTC
size: few
D: -
J: TRBJ2-1
V: TRBV5-1

CDR3: CASSLFPGSNQPQHF
DNA: TGCGCCAGCAGCTTGTTCCCGGGGAGCAATCAGCCCCAGCATTTT
size: -
D: -
J: TRBJ1-5
V: TRBV5-1

CDR3: CASSTPGQENSPLHF
DNA: TGCGCCAGCAGCACCCCGGGACAGGAAAATTCACCCCTCCACTTT
size: -
D: TRBD1
J: TRBJ1-6
V: TRBV5-1

CDR3: CAWSRGTYHEQYF
DNA: TGTGCCTGGAGCCGCGGCACGTACCACGAGCAGTACTTC
size: -
D: -
J: TRBJ2-7
V: TRBV30

CDR3: CASSYRQFQETQYF
DNA: TGTGCCAGCAGTTATCGACAGTTCCAAGAGACCCAGTACTTC
size: -
D: -
J: TRBJ2-5
V: TRBV6-6

CDR3: CASSVGGSYNEQFF
DNA: TGTGCCAGCAGCGTAGGTGGGTCCTACAATGAGCAGTTCTTC
size: few
D: -
J: TRBJ2-1
V: TRBV9

CDR3: CASSSRTRRGHEQYF
DNA: TGTGCCAGCAGCTCCAGGACTAGACGAGGGCACGAGCAGTACTTC
size: once
D: TRBD2
J: TRBJ2-7
V: TRBV7-9

CDR3: CSSRGNEKLFF
DNA: TGCAGTAGCAGGGGAAACGAAAAACTGTTTTTT
size: -
D: -
J: TRBJ1-4
V: TRBV20-1

CDR3: CSVSRRIKIDGYTF
DNA: TGCAGCGTCTCTCGCAGGATCAAGATAGATGGCTACACCTTC
size: -
D: -
J: TRBJ1-2
V: TRBV29-1

CDR3: CASSESQGAPGYTF
DNA: TGTGCCAGCAGTGAATCACAGGGGGCCCCTGGCTACACCTTC
size: once
D: TRBD1
J: TRBJ1-2
V: TRBV2

CDR3: CAWSVGKGQETQYF
DNA: TGTGCCTGGAGTGTGGGGAAGGGGCAAGAGACCCAGTACTTC
size: -
D: -
J: TRBJ2-5
V: TRBV30

CDR3: CASSEFGGWGTEAFF
DNA: TGTGCCAGCAGTGAATTCGGCGGATGGGGCACTGAAGCTTTCTTT
size: -
D: -
J: TRBJ1-1
V: TRBV6-1

CDR3: CASRREETQYF
DNA: TGCGCCAGCAGACGGGAAGAGACCCAGTACTTC
size: -
D: -
J: TRBJ2-5
V: TRBV5-1

CDR3: CASSSLSFIDRDIQYF
DNA: TGTGCCAGCAGCTCCCTCTCCTTTATCGACAGGGACATTCAGTACTTC
size: few
D: TRBD1
J: TRBJ2-4
V: TRBV7-2

CDR3: CASSLPTGLLGEETQYF
DNA: TGTGCCAGCAGTTTGCCCACCGGTCTTCTAGGTGAAGAGACCCAGTACTTC
size: -
D: -
J: TRBJ2-5
V: TRBV28

CDR3: CAWSILIPADYGYTF
DNA: TGTGCCTGGAGCATCCTTATCCCGGCGGACTATGGCTACACCTTC
size: -
D: -
J: TRBJ1-2
V: TRBV30

CDR3: CASSLDRVNEKLFF
DNA: TGCGCCAGCAGCCTCGACAGGGTCAATGAAAAACTGTTTTTT
size: -
D: TRBD1
J: TRBJ1-4
V: TRBV4-1

CDR3: CASSQGARRTEAFF
DNA: TGCGCCAGCAGCCAAGGCGCCCGTCGGACTGAAGCTTTCTTT
size: few
D: -
J: TRBJ1-1
V: TRBV4-1

CDR3: CASSSRQGGADTQYF
DNA: TGTGCCAGCAGCTCCCGCCAGGGGGGGGCAGATACGCAGTATTTT
size: -
D: -
J: TRBJ2-3
V: TRBV7-8

CDR3: CASQPQRGGLNQPQHF
DNA: TGTGCCAGTCAGCCCCAAAGGGGGGGTCTAAATCAGCCCCAGCATTTT
size: few
D: -
J: TRBJ1-5
V: TRBV27

CDR3: CASSLLGRGGYTF
DNA: TGCGCCAGCAGCTTGTTGGGGCGCGGGGGCTACACCTTC
size: -
D: -
J: TRBJ1-2
V: TRBV5-1

CDR3: CASSNPSVSDNEQFF
DNA: TGTGCCAGCAGCAATCCCAGCGTTAGCGACAATGAGCAGTTCTTC
size: few
D: -
J: TRBJ2-1
V: TRBV21-1

CDR3: CASSETRIFTSGNTIYF
DNA: TGTGCCAGCAGTGAAACGCGGATCTTCACCTCTGGAAACACCATATATTTT
size: -
D: -
J: TRBJ1-3
V: TRBV25-1

CDR3: CASSLRPRATNEKLFF
DNA: TGTGCCAGCAGTTTACGCCCGCGAGCAACTAATGAAAAACTGTTTTTT
size: -
D: -
J: TRBJ1-4
V: TRBV27

CDR3: CASSQMTGPSETQYF
DNA: TGTGCCAGCAGCCAAATGACGGGACCCTCGGAGACCCAGTACTTC
size: -
D: -
J: TRBJ2-5
V: TRBV14

CDR3: CASSSARGHEQYF
DNA: TGTGCCAGTAGCTCGGCAAGGGGACATGAGCAGTACTTC
size: few
D: -
J: TRBJ2-7
V: TRBV19

CDR3: CAWERQGPGELFF
DNA: TGTGCCTGGGAAAGACAGGGCCCCGGGGAGCTGTTTTTT
size: -
D: TRBD1
J: TRBJ2-2
V: TRBV30

CDR3: CASSPSNEQFF
DNA: TGTGCCAGCAGCCCAAGCAATGAGCAGTTCTTC
size: -
D: -
J: TRBJ2-1
V: TRBV7-9

CDR3: CASSPNGLQGNEQFF
DNA: TGCGCCAGCAGCCCCAATGGTCTACAGGGAAATGAGCAGTTCTTC
size: -
D: -
J: TRBJ2-1
V: TRBV4-1

CDR3: CATETGDSAGELFF
DNA: TGCGCCACAGAGACAGGGGATAGCGCCGGGGAGCTGTTTTTT
size: few
D: TRBD1
J: TRBJ2-2
V: TRBV5-1

CDR3: CASSPNTDTQYF
DNA: TGTGCCAGCAGCCCTAATACAGATACGCAGTATTTT
size: -
D: -
J: TRBJ2-3
V: TRBV6-1

CDR3: CASSVDSRNSPLHF
DNA: TGTGCCAGCAGCGTTGACTCTCGCAATTCACCCCTCCACTTT
size: -
D: -
J: TRBJ1-6
V: TRBV2

CDR3: CSVAIGEYEQYF
DNA: TGCAGCGTGGCAATCGGGGAGTACGAGCAGTACTTC
size: few
D: -
J: TRBJ2-7
V: TRBV29-1

CDR3: CASSLVGQNTEAFF
DNA: TGTGCCAGCAGCTTAGTCGGGCAGAACACTGAAGCTTTCTTT
size: -
D: -
J: TRBJ1-1
V: TRBV11-2

CDR3: CASSFYRTGRTDTQYF
DNA: TGTGCCAGCAGCTTTTACCGGACAGGGAGGACAGATACGCAGTATTTT
size: -
D: TRBD1
J: TRBJ2-3
V: TRBV5-4

CDR3: CASSQGSLRKVSYEQYF
DNA: TGCGCCAGCAGCCAAGGATCCCTAAGGAAGGTATCGTACGAGCAGTACTTC
size: -
D: -
J: TRBJ2-7
V: TRBV4-1

CDR3: CAWSVRSTDTQYF
DNA: TGTGCCTGGAGTGTTCGGAGCACAGATACGCAGTATTTT
size: once
D: -
J: TRBJ2-3
V: TRBV30

CDR3: CASSLVRYRLMGANVLTF
DNA: TGTGCCAGCAGCTTAGTTCGCTATAGGCTCATGGGGGCCAACGTCCTGACTTTC
size: -
D: -
J: TRBJ2-6
V: TRBV7-6

CDR3: CASLTTPGQQETQYF
DNA: TGCGCCAGCCTCACTACGCCGGGACAACAAGAGACCCAGTACTTC
size: once
D: -
J: TRBJ2-5
V: TRBV5-1

CDR3: CSVDELEAFF
DNA: TGCAGCGTGGATGAATTGGAGGCTTTCTTT
size: -
D: -
J: TRBJ1-1
V: TRBV29-1

CDR3: CASTQGGPRYEQYF
DNA: TGTGCCAGCACCCAAGGGGGTCCACGCTACGAGCAGTACTTC
size: -
D: -
J: TRBJ2-7
V: TRBV2

CDR3: CSAQTHSSYEQYF
DNA: TGCAGCGCCCAGACGCATAGCTCCTACGAGCAGTACTTC
size: -
D: -
J: TRBJ2-7
V: TRBV29-1